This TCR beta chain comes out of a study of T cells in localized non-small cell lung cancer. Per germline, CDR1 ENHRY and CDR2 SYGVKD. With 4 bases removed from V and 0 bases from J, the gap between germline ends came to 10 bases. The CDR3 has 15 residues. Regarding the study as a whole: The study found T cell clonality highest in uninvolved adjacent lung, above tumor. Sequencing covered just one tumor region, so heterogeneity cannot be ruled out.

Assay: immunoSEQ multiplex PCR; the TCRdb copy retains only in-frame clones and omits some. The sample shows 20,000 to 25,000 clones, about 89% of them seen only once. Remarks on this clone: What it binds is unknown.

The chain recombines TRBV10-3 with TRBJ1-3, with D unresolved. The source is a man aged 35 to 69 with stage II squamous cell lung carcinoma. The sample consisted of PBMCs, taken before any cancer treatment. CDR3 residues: CAISVRTGSGNTIYF. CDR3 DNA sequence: TGTGCCATCAGTGTAAGGACGGGCTCTGGAAACACCATATATTTT.